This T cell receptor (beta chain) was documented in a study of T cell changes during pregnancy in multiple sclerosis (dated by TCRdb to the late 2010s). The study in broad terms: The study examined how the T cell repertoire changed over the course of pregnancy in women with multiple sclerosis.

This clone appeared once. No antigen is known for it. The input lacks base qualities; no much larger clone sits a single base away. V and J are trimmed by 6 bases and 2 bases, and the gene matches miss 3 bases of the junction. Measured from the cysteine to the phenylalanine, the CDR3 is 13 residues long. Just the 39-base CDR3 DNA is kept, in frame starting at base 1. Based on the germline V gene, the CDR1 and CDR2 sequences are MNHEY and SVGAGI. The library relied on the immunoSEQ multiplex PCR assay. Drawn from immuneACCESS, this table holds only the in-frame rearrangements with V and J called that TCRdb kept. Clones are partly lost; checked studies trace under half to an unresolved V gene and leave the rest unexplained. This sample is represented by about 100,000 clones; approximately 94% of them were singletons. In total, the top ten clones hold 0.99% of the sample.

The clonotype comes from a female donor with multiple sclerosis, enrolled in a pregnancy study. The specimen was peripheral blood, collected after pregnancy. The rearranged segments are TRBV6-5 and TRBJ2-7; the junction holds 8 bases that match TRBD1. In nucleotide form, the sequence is TGTGCCAGCAGCCAGGGGGCCACCTACGAGCAGTACTTC. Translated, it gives CASSQGATYEQYF.